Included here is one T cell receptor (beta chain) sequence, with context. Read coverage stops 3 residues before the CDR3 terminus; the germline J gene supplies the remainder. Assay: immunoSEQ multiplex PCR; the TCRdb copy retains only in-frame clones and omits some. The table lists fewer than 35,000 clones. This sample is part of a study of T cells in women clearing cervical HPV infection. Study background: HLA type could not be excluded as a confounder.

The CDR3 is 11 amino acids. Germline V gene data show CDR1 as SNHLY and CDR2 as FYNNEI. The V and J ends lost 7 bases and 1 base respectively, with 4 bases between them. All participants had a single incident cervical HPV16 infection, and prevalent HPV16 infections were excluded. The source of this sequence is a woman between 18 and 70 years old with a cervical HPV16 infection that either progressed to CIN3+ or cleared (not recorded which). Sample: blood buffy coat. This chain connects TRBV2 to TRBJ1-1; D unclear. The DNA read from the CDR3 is TGTGCCAGCAACACGAACACTGAA. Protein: CASNTNTE. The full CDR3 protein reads CASNTNTEAFF.